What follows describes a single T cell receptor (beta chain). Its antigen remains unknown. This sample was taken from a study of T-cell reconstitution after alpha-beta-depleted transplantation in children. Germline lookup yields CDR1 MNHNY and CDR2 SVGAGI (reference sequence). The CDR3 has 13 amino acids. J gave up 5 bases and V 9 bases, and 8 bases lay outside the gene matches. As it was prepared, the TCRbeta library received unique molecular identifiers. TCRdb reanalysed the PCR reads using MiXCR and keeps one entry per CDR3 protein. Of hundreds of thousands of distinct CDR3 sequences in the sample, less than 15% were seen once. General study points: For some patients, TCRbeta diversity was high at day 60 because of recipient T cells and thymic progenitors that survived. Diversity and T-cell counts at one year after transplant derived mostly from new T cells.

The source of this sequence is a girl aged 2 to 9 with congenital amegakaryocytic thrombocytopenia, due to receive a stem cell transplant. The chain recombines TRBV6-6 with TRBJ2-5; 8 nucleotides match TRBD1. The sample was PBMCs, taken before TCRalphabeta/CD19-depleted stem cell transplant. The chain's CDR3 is CASLATGGETQYF. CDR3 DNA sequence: TGTGCCAGTCTTGCCACAGGGGGGGAGACCCAGTACTTC.